These T cell receptor beta chains were read from a single sample in a study of T cells in Graves' hyperthyroidism and ophthalmopathy. MiXCR was run by TCRdb on the multiplex PCR reads, yielding one entry per CDR3 protein. Of about 290,000 distinct CDR3 sequences in the sample, about 14% were seen once. The sequencing sample was made of blood. All receptors come from a woman aged 30 to 39 with Graves' hyperthyroidism that later progressed to Graves' ophthalmopathy. Each CDR3 is given with its conserved first and last residue. A D gene is named only where the DNA matches it firmly. The listing skips clone size in some rows; elsewhere it reads once, few, many or a size class.

d_gene,j_gene,abundance,v_gene,CDR3nt,CDR3aa
.,TRBJ1-2,many,TRBV7-3,TGTGCCAGCAGCATTCTAGGGGACTATGGCTACACCTTC,CASSILGDYGYTF
.,TRBJ2-2,many,TRBV29-1,TGCAGCGCCGGCTTGAATGCGGGTGCCGCCGGGGAGCTGTTTTTT,CSAGLNAGAAGELFF
.,TRBJ1-1,many,TRBV4-3,TGCGCCAGCAGCCAGACACGCTGGAGCACTGAAGCTTTCTTT,CASSQTRWSTEAFF
.,TRBJ1-2,many,TRBV28,TGTGCCAGCAGTTTAGGCAGGGGTTATGGCTACACCTTC,CASSLGRGYGYTF
.,TRBJ2-7,many,TRBV30,TGTGCCCTCCGGGAGCTAACCTACGAGCAGTACTTC,CALRELTYEQYF
.,TRBJ2-3,many,TRBV6-1,TGTGCCAGCAGTTGGCGGGAAAGCACAGATACGCAGTATTTT,CASSWRESTDTQYF
.,TRBJ2-3,few,TRBV29-1,TGCAGCGTTGAAGATGACAGCCGAAGGTTCACAGATACGCAGTATTTT,CSVEDDSRRFTDTQYF
.,TRBJ2-7,few,TRBV30,TGTGCCTGGAGTGAGCGGGTGAACGAGCAGTACTTC,CAWSERVNEQYF
.,TRBJ2-7,.,TRBV12-3/TRBV12-4,TGTGCCTGCAGTCCTGGAGGTTACGAGCAGTACTTC,CACSPGGYEQYF
TRBD1,TRBJ1-5,few,TRBV28,TGTGCCAGCAGGGGGGGACAGGCCATTCAGCCCCAGCATTTT,CASRGGQAIQPQHF
.,TRBJ2-5,once,TRBV20-1,TGCAGTGCTAGTAGTGCCAGCAGTGAAGTTAGGGTAGAGACCCAGTACTTC,CSASSASSEVRVETQYF
TRBD1,TRBJ2-4,many,TRBV7-8,TGTGCCAGCAGCAGACAGGGGGGATTCGGTAGGAACATTCAGTACTTC,CASSRQGGFGRNIQYF
.,TRBJ1-5,.,TRBV19,TGTGCCAGTAGCACGCCCGGGCAGGGGCTTTTAGGTCAGCCCCAGCATTTT,CASSTPGQGLLGQPQHF
TRBD2,TRBJ2-7,many,TRBV7-3,TGTGCCAGCAGCTCCTATGGGGGGGGTAGCGGGAGTGATGAGCAGTACTTC,CASSSYGGGSGSDEQYF
TRBD2,TRBJ2-7,.,TRBV12-3/TRBV12-4,TGTGCCAGCAGTTTTGCCGAGCGGGGGACCTACGAGCAGTACTTC,CASSFAERGTYEQYF
.,TRBJ1-2,many,TRBV6-1,TGTGCCAGCAGTGCAAATCCCAGGGGAAACTATGGCTACACCTTC,CASSANPRGNYGYTF
TRBD2,TRBJ2-3,many,TRBV10-3,TGTGCCACCAAGCGGGAGATGGGAGATACGCAGTATTTT,CATKREMGDTQYF
.,TRBJ1-1,many,TRBV3-1,TGTGCCAGCAGCCAAGTCCATTCGAACACTGAAGCTTTCTTT,CASSQVHSNTEAFF
.,TRBJ2-1,.,TRBV7-9,TGTGCCAGCAGCTCCCTTTCGGGGGTCTCCTACAATGAGCAGTTCTTC,CASSSLSGVSYNEQFF
.,TRBJ1-2,.,TRBV25-1,TGTGCCAGCAGTGAGGACCTGCCCTTGAATGGCTACACCTTC,CASSEDLPLNGYTF
.,TRBJ2-3,many,TRBV20-1,TGCAGTGCTAGGTCCTCCGGGAGTATGTCAGATACGCAGTATTTT,CSARSSGSMSDTQYF
.,TRBJ2-7,few,TRBV4-1,TGCGCCAGCAGCCAAGCATACGGGGAGAGGGACGAGCAGTACTTC,CASSQAYGERDEQYF
TRBD2,TRBJ2-3,many,TRBV2,TGTGCCACCGGACCTAGCGGAGGCAGCACAGATACGCAGTATTTT,CATGPSGGSTDTQYF
TRBD2,TRBJ2-1,.,TRBV18,TGTGCCAGCTCACCAGGCGTTTGGGGGAGGGCCGAGACCCGCCGACGATACAATGAGCAGTTCTTC,CASSPGVWGRAETRRRYNEQFF
.,TRBJ1-1,many,TRBV30,TGTGCCTATGACTGGGACGGCTATGAGAGGGTGATTACTGAAGCTTTCTTT,CAYDWDGYERVITEAFF
.,TRBJ2-5,few,TRBV29-1,TGCAGCGTTGAGGCAGCAGCACCTAGGACCCAGTACTTC,CSVEAAAPRTQYF
.,TRBJ2-3,.,TRBV29-1,TGCAGCGGAGAACCTCCCCCCGGAGGTCAGCAGTATTTT,CSGEPPPGGQQYF
TRBD1,TRBJ1-2,many,TRBV28,TGTGCCAGCAGAAGTATCCGACAGGGCTATGGCTACACCTTC,CASRSIRQGYGYTF
.,TRBJ1-3,.,TRBV6-2/TRBV6-3,TGTGCCAGCGGGACCAGGGGTTCTGGAAGCACCATATATTTT,CASGTRGSGSTIYF
.,TRBJ2-5,many,TRBV15,TGTGCCACCAGCAGAGAGAAAAGAGAGACCCAGTACTTC,CATSREKRETQYF
.,TRBJ2-5,many,TRBV6-1,TGTGCCAGCAGGGAGAGGGAGACCCAGTACTTC,CASRERETQYF
.,TRBJ2-7,.,TRBV28,TGTGCCACCACCTCAGAACGGGGGCAGGGCTTC,CATTSERGQGF
.,TRBJ1-5,.,TRBV5-6,TGTGCCAGCAGCTTGGGCCCGGGCGAACAGCCCCAGCATTTT,CASSLGPGEQPQHF
.,TRBJ2-2,many,TRBV18,TGTGCCAGCTCACCAGATCTCACCGGGGAGCTGTTTTTT,CASSPDLTGELFF
TRBD2,TRBJ2-1,many,TRBV12-3/TRBV12-4,TGTGCCAGCAGTTTACAGACTAGCGTCAACAATGAGCAGTTCTTC,CASSLQTSVNNEQFF
.,TRBJ2-1,many,TRBV27,TGTGCCAGCAGTTTGCGTAGGGTAAATGAGCAGTTCTTC,CASSLRRVNEQFF
.,TRBJ1-6,many,TRBV12-3/TRBV12-4,TGTGCCAGCAGACGACAGTATTCACCCCTCCACTTT,CASRRQYSPLHF
.,TRBJ2-3,once,TRBV6-9,TGTGCCAGCAGTTTCGGACAGCCAGTCACAGATACGCAGTATTTT,CASSFGQPVTDTQYF
.,TRBJ2-1,many,TRBV4-2,TGTGCCAGCAGCCAAGATCGAGGAGGGAAGAGCTCCTACAATGAGCAGTTCTTC,CASSQDRGGKSSYNEQFF
TRBD1,TRBJ2-2,few,TRBV19,TGTGCCAGTAGTGCCCAGACAGGGGGCCCCGGGGAGCTGTTTTTT,CASSAQTGGPGELFF
TRBD2,TRBJ2-5,many,TRBV20-1,TGCAGTGCTTCCCGGCGGGAGCCGCCGACCCAGTACTTC,CSASRREPPTQYF
.,TRBJ1-2,few,TRBV19,TGTGCCAGTAGTAACCGACAGGAGCTCTATGGCTACACCTTC,CASSNRQELYGYTF
TRBD2,TRBJ2-7,many,TRBV28,TGTGCCAGCAGTGATAGCGGGAGTGCCCACGAGCAGTACTTC,CASSDSGSAHEQYF
TRBD2,TRBJ2-7,many,TRBV18,TGTGCCAGCTCACCCCTTGGGACTAGCGACGAGCAGTACTTC,CASSPLGTSDEQYF
TRBD2,TRBJ2-1,few,TRBV19,TGTGCCAGTAGTACCTCTAGTGGGGGGGGATACAATGAGCAGTTCTTC,CASSTSSGGGYNEQFF
.,TRBJ2-2,many,TRBV9,TGTGCCAGCAGCGTAGGGCCAGTCTCCCCCGGGGAGCTGTTTTTT,CASSVGPVSPGELFF
.,TRBJ2-1,many,TRBV28,TGTGCCAGCAGTTTAGAATCCCGGTACAATGAGCAGTTCTTC,CASSLESRYNEQFF
.,TRBJ2-7,many,TRBV7-2,TGTGCCAGCAGCCAGGCGGGGCTTGGACTCCCCCCCTACGAGCAGTACTTC,CASSQAGLGLPPYEQYF